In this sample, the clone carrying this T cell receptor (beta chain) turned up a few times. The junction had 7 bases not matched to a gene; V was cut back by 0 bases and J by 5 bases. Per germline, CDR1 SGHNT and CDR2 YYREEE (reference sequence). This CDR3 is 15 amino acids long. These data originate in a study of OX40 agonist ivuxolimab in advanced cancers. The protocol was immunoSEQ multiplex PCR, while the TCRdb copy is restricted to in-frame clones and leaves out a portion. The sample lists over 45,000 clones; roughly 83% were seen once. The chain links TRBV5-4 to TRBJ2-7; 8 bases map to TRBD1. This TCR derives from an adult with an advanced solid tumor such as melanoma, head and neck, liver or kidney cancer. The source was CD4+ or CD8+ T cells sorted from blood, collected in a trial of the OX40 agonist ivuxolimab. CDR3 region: CASSLGPGGINEQYF. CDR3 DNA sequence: TGTGCCAGCAGCTTGGGCCCAGGGGGCATCAACGAGCAGTACTTC. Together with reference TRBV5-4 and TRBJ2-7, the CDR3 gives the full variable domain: ETGVTQSPTHLIKTRGQQVTLRCSSQSGHNTVSWYQQALGQGPQFIFQYYREEENGRGNFPPRFSGLQFPNYSSELNVNALELDDSALYLCASSLGPGGINEQYFGPGTRLTVT.